Listed here is a single T cell receptor beta chain. This sample was included in a study of blood T cells in healthy people across ages. Germline CDR1 reads SGDLS; CDR2 reads YYNGEE. CDR3 size: 15 residues. With a J-beta primer mix and a sample-barcoded 5' primer, a second PCR ran 7 to 11 cycles. CDR3-containing paired-end reads numbering at least 2.5 million came from each sample. TCRdb passed the 5' RACE reads through MiXCR, listing each CDR3 protein once. The top ten hold 13% of the sample, which has 980,000 or so distinct CDR3 sequences, around 48% seen once. The source of this sequence is a man aged 30 to 45 in good health. The specimen was blood. The chain joins TRBV9 to TRBJ2-7; 8 bases are a match to TRBD1. The DNA matches TRBJ2-4 better at its end, which makes the J call doubtful. CDR3 bases: TGTGCCAGCAGCGGAGGGACAGGAGCCAAAAACATTCAGTACTTC. It codes for CASSGGTGAKNIQYF.